Below are 4 T cell receptor beta chains sequenced from a single sample in a study of T cell clonality in common variable immunodeficiency. Their cognate antigens are unknown. Profiling relied on immunoSEQ multiplex PCR, and the TCRdb table lists in-frame clones only, not all of them. The profile covers around 30,000 clones, none occurring a single time. Study-level points and caveats: Reportedly, TCR beta sequences from common variable immunodeficiency showed fewer deletions and N-nucleotide insertions.

The sample comprised peripheral blood mononuclear cells. These receptors all come from a human donor with common variable immunodeficiency.

A few counts support this clone. The read gets to within 3 residues of the CDR3 end, and the germline J gene fills in the rest. V gene TRBV5-1 combines with J gene TRBJ1-2, with TRBD1 identical over 9 bases. Germline CDR1 and CDR2: SGHRS and YFSETQ. V shed 3 bases, J shed 4 bases, and the junction held 10 bases outside the gene matches. This CDR3 region has 16 residues. CDR3 amino acids: CASSSTGTGFSYGYTF. The covered CDR3 bases are TGCGCCAGCAGCTCTACCGGGACAGGGTTTAGCTATGGC.

This clone was counted only a few times. The read ends 3 residues before the CDR3 terminus; that terminus is restored from the germline J gene. The chain employs TRBV5-1 and TRBJ1-5, with 9 bases matching TRBD1. Germline CDR1 SGHRS, CDR2 YFSETQ. With V trimmed by 5 bases and J by 0 bases, 6 bases remained unmatched. This CDR3 spans 16 amino acids. CDR3 bases read: TGCGCCAGCAGGCTACAGGGGGCGCCTAGCAATCAGCCC. It encodes CASRLQGAPSNQP. The complete CDR3 protein is CASRLQGAPSNQPQHF.

This clone was recorded at least ten times. The read gets to within 3 residues of the CDR3 end, and the germline J gene fills in the rest. This rearrangement joins TRBV14 to TRBJ1-1; 7 nucleotides agree with TRBD1. V trimming: 2 bases; J trimming: 1 base; junction bases outside the gene matches: 4. Germline CDR1 reads SGHDN; CDR2 reads FVKESK. The length of the CDR3 is 15 residues. The part of the CDR3 DNA that was read is TGTGCCAGCAGCCAAATTGGGGACAGGAACACTGAA. This gives the protein CASSQIGDRNTE. In full, the CDR3 reads CASSQIGDRNTEAFF.

This clone turned up a few times. The CDR3 end is not reached by the read, which stops 3 residues before it; the germline J gene fills it in. This chain links TRBV13 with TRBJ2-7; possibly TRBD2 for D (7 bases). Trimming took off 4 bases at V and 6 bases at J, with 19 bases between the two ends. This CDR3 region has 15 residues. The germline V gene encodes CDR1 PRHDT and CDR2 FYEKMQ (reference sequence). The CDR3 spells CASSSLGGGVGEQYF. CDR3 bases read: TGTGCCAGCAGCTCCCTCGGAGGGGGGGTTGGCGAG.